The entry below describes one T cell receptor (beta chain). The sample is drawn from a study of T cell changes during pregnancy in multiple sclerosis. CDR3 length: 12 amino acids. CDR1 SGHAT and CDR2 FQNNGV come from the germline V gene. V lost 4 bases and J lost 4, with 5 bases in between. This table comes from immunoSEQ multiplex PCR, and its TCRdb copy is limited to in-frame clones, with some not included. Of about 47,000 clones in the sample, 75% to 90% were seen once. The source is a female donor with multiple sclerosis, enrolled in a pregnancy study. The chain couples TRBV11-2 to TRBJ1-5; unclear D gene. Material: CD8+ T cells from peripheral blood mononuclear cells, obtained in the second trimester of pregnancy. CDR3 coding DNA: TGTGCCAGCAGCTCAGGAAATCAGCCCCAGCATTTT. It translates to CASSSGNQPQHF.